Included here is one T cell receptor (beta chain) sequence, with context. The protocol was immunoSEQ multiplex PCR, while the TCRdb copy is restricted to in-frame clones and leaves out a portion. The table has roughly 160,000 clones, around 87% seen once. This entry belongs to a study of T cell responses to AZD1222 COVID-19 vaccine. Background on the study: The analysis combined second doses at about 4 or about 12 weeks.

The CDR3 spans 16 residues. Germline assignment: CDR1 LGHNA and CDR2 YSLEER. Trimming shortened V by 4 bases and J by 4 bases, and 18 bases separated the two germline ends. The chain uses TRBV4-3 and TRBJ2-3, with D maybe TRBD2 (6 bases). Sequences were derived from peripheral blood, sampled on day 0 of AZD1222 vaccination. This receptor was obtained from an adult in good health. CDR3 in amino acids: CASSPSWLSSADTQYF. The CDR3 DNA is TGCGCCAGCAGCCCCTCGTGGCTCTCTAGCGCAGATACGCAGTATTTT.